A single T cell receptor beta chain is shown here with its context. Its antigen is still unknown. The entry originates in a study of cytomegalovirus exposure and HLA in healthy donors. Background on the study: The study's early data release held some 85 million unique TCRs from HLA-typed donors.

Germline V gene data show CDR1 as LNHDA and CDR2 as SQIVND (reference sequence). The CDR3 covers 14 residues. V dropped 5 bases and J dropped 6 bases, with 16 bases sitting between them. Study results and caveats: What a later analysis reportedly showed was that an Asian-associated ancestry cluster had fewer N-insertions than the approximately 670-donor mean. TCR beta chains numbering 150 to 200 were designated cytomegalovirus-associated. One variant, a missense change in DCLRE1C, was linked in a later analysis to TCR beta V- and J-gene trimming.

The PCR contained 60 Vbeta and 13 Jbeta primers. Clones were sequenced by immunoSEQ multiplex PCR, and TCRdb holds only the in-frame ones, with some missing. The table lists about 210,000 clones. The TCR sequence derives from a woman in her thirties in good health and CMV-seropositive. The chain joins TRBV19 to TRBJ1-1; D unclear. Source material: PBMCs. The CDR3 bases are TGTGCCAGTAGTGTTCTAGGGTCGGGAGCTGAAGCTTTCTTT. Its translation is CASSVLGSGAEAFF.